One and the same sample provided the 18 T cell receptor beta chains below, sequenced in a study of low-dose radiotherapy and immunotherapy resistance in tumors (dated by TCRdb to 2021 to 2024). TCRdb shows the sequencer as Illumina HiSeq 2500. To make first-strand cDNA, Superscript III was used along with a set of TRAV- and TRBV-specific primers so that both the TCRalpha and TCRbeta chains were covered. TCRs were amplified for 15 to 20 PCR cycles with Phusion, using a constant-region primer paired with the adapter attached to the V primers. Starting from the raw public reads, TCRdb applied fastp trimming at Q25, assembled clones with MiXCR and retained in-frame beta chains. Every CDR3 protein is listed once, alongside the most common genes and DNA of its rows. For this sample there are about 30,000 distinct CDR3 sequences; 49% appear just once. Roughly 5.8% of the sample goes to the ten largest clones.

The intended sense of this specimen's time point label: after trial treatment. The sample's treatment or condition label, decoded: LDRT plus nivolumab, ipilimumab, low-dose cyclophosphamide and aspirin (RACIN trial). This specimen was PBMCs, taken after low-dose radiotherapy plus immunotherapy. These receptors originate from a male donor with gallbladder cancer.

This clonotype was seen at least ten times. The rearrangement uses TRBV19 and TRBJ2-3, with a tentative D call TRBD1 (5 bases). The CDR3 covers 14 residues. Germline CDR1 is LNHDA and CDR2 is SQIVND (reference sequence). V was shortened by 4 bases and J by 3 bases, with 11 bases between the two germline ends. CDR3 protein: CASSNRQFTDTQYF. CDR3 DNA sequence: TGTGCCAGTAGTAACAGACAGTTTACAGATACGCAGTATTTT.

This clonotype was detected only once. The gene calls are TRBV11-2 and TRBJ1-5, with D tentatively TRBD1 (5 bases). V lost 4 bases and J 9 bases, leaving 13 bases between the germline ends. The germline CDR1 and CDR2 sequences are SGHAT and FQNNGV. There are 13 residues in the CDR3. CDR3: CASSSGGEVPQHF. DNA for the CDR3: TGTGCCAGCAGCTCCGGGGGGGAGGTGCCCCAGCATTTT. Looking up the rest from reference TRBV11-2 and TRBJ1-5 gives the full variable domain: EAGVAQSPRYKIIEKRQSVAFWCNPISGHATLYWYQQILGQGPKLLIQFQNNGVVDDSQLPKDRFSAERLKGVDSTLKIQPAKLEDSAVYLCASSSGGEVPQHFGDGTRLSIL.

Many counts were recorded for this clonotype. The chain employs TRBV5-6 and TRBJ2-2; D is undetermined. Germline V CDR1 and CDR2: SGHDT, YYEEEE. V lost 2 bases, J lost 7 bases, and 9 bases lay in between. This CDR3 spans 13 amino acids. The chain's CDR3 is CASSFLGLGELFF. The CDR3 region has the DNA TGTGCCAGCAGCTTCCTTGGCCTCGGGGAGCTGTTTTTT.

Within the sample, this clonotype is medium-sized. The V call is TRBV12-3 or TRBV12-4, the J call TRBJ2-1; TRBD2 agrees at 10 bases. CDR3 length equals 15 residues. J lost 4 bases, V lost 6 bases, and 6 bases had no gene match. CDR3 DNA sequence: TGTGCCAGCAGCCTCAGCGGGGGGGCTTACAATGAGCAGTTCTTC. Encoded protein: CASSLSGGAYNEQFF.

The chain links TRBV6-2 or TRBV6-3 to TRBJ1-1; perhaps TRBD1 as D (6 bases). This CDR3 contains 12 residues. Trimming removed 5 bases at V and 11 bases at J, with 15 bases between. Per the germline V gene, CDR1 is MNHEY and CDR2 is SVGEGT. The chain's CDR3 is CASSTAPGEAFF. DNA of the CDR3: TGTGCCAGCAGTACGGCACCAGGGGAGGCTTTCTTT.

The chain employs TRBV15 and TRBJ2-7; D gene unclear. V shed 3 bases and J shed 11 bases, with 17 bases lying between them. The germline V gene has CDR1 LNHNV and CDR2 YYDKDF (reference sequence). CDR3 length: 13 residues. Here the CDR3 reads CATSSTGPNVEYF. In nucleotides, the CDR3 is TGTGCCACCAGCAGCACTGGACCCAACGTGGAGTACTTC.

V usage is TRBV29-1 and J usage is TRBJ1-2; D not certain. V was pared by 5 bases and J by 0 bases, with 7 bases between. The CDR3 is 12 residues long. Germline CDR1 and CDR2: SQVTM and ANQGSEA. CDR3 in DNA: TGCAGCGTTCCCTTAACTAACTATGGCTACACCTTC. It encodes CSVPLTNYGYTF.

This clonotype was recorded at least ten times. J is TRBJ2-7 and V is TRBV20-1; 10 nucleotides align to TRBD2. The CDR3 has 15 amino acids. Per the germline V gene, CDR1 is DFQATT and CDR2 is SNEGSKA (reference sequence). V lost 3 bases to trimming and J lost 2 bases; unmatched junction nucleotides: 7. The CDR3 region is CSARQSGTSAYEQYF. Written as DNA, the CDR3 is TGCAGTGCTAGGCAGTCCGGGACTAGCGCCTACGAGCAGTACTTC.

This clonotype was counted only a few times. The chain combines TRBV5-4 with TRBJ2-1; possible D gene TRBD2, 6 bases. The CDR3 spans 15 residues. Trimming removed 5 bases at V and 0 bases at J, with 12 bases between. CDR1 is SGHNT, CDR2 YYREEE, per germline (reference sequence). CDR3: CASSQGLSSYNEQFF. CDR3 sequence (DNA): TGTGCCAGCAGTCAGGGACTTTCCTCCTACAATGAGCAGTTCTTC.

This clonotype is medium-sized by share. The chain uses TRBV6-5 and TRBJ1-2; 10 bases agree with TRBD1. Unmatched junction bases numbered 5, after V lost 2 bases and J lost 2 bases. CDR1 and CDR2 (germline): MNHEY, SVGAGI. The CDR3 is 16 amino acids. The CDR3 reads CASSYARTGGNYGYTF. CDR3 nucleotides: TGTGCCAGCAGTTACGCCCGGACAGGGGGGAACTATGGCTACACCTTC.

At least ten counts were recorded for this clonotype. This sequence joins TRBV7-2 and TRBJ2-7; D gene ambiguous. CDR3 length: 15 amino acids. CDR1 and CDR2 (germline): SGHTA, FQGNSA. The ends were cut back, 0 bases at V and 2 bases at J, with 11 bases in the middle. CDR3 nucleotides: TGTGCCAGCAGCTTAGCGTCCGCTAAGGCCTACGAGCAGTACTTC. Encoded protein: CASSLASAKAYEQYF.

This clonotype was observed many times. This chain connects TRBV20-1 to TRBJ1-6; 10 bases fit TRBD1. CDR1 is DFQATT and CDR2 is SNEGSKA in the germline V gene (reference sequence). V was pared by 4 bases and J by 0 bases, with 12 bases of the junction left unmatched. There are 19 residues in the CDR3. CDR3 nucleotides: TGCAGTGCTACCCCGACAGGGGGCCCCCAAAGCTCCTATAATTCACCCCTCCACTTT. Residues: CSATPTGGPQSSYNSPLHF.

The rearrangement uses TRBV9 and TRBJ2-7; 9 nucleotides align to TRBD2. The CDR3 consists of 14 residues. V lost 8 bases and J lost 1; bases outside the gene matches: 7. Germline values: CDR1 SGDLS, CDR2 YYNGEE. DNA of the CDR3: TGTGCCAGTTCAACTAGCGGGTTATCCTACGAGCAGTACTTC. This sequence encodes CASSTSGLSYEQYF.

Only a few counts were recorded for this clonotype. The J gene is TRBJ2-1, the V gene TRBV5-1; D perhaps matches TRBD2 (7 bases). V was cut by 4 bases and J by 2 bases, with 16 bases left in between. CDR1 and CDR2 (germline): SGHRS, YFSETQ. The CDR3 runs 16 residues. CDR3 sequence (DNA): TGCGCCAGCAGCGGGGGGGACAAACCCCCCTACAATGAGCAGTTCTTC. Translated: CASSGGDKPPYNEQFF.

This clonotype counts as medium-sized. The CDR3 is CASRRGIDQYF. The CDR3 DNA is TGTGCCAGCAGGAGGGGTATAGACCAGTACTTC. V and J are TRBV2 and TRBJ2-5; D may be TRBD1 or TRBD2 (5 bases each). Germline CDR1 reads SNHLY; CDR2 reads FYNNEI. The CDR3 is 11 amino acids. Between the trimmed V and J ends, which lost 6 bases and 10 bases, there was a span of 12 bases.

The chain has TRBV6-2 or TRBV6-3 and TRBJ2-1, with 7 bases aligning to TRBD2. The V gene end was trimmed by 2 bases and the J gene end by 6 bases; junction bases not matched to a gene: 4. CDR3 length: 14 residues. Germline loops: CDR1 MNHEY, CDR2 SVGEGT. CDR3 loop: CASSYVPSGNEQFF. The CDR3 region has the DNA TGTGCCAGCAGTTACGTTCCTAGCGGCAATGAGCAGTTCTTC.

This clonotype has a count of ten or more. The genes are TRBV29-1 and TRBJ2-3, with TRBD1 as a possible D gene (6 bases). Germline CDR1 and CDR2: SQVTM and ANQGSEA. The CDR3 is made up of 14 amino acids. V dropped 3 bases and J dropped 3 bases, with 13 bases sitting between them. The CDR3 reads CSVDHPQGTDTQYF. The CDR3 nucleotides read TGCAGCGTTGATCACCCCCAGGGGACAGATACGCAGTATTTT.

This clonotype has a count of ten or more. The rearrangement uses TRBV27 and TRBJ2-2; the D gene could be TRBD1 or TRBD2 (5 bases each). This CDR3 spans 16 amino acids. The V and J ends lost 7 bases and 5 bases respectively, with 20 bases between them. Germline CDR1 and CDR2: MNHEY and SMNVEV (reference sequence). The CDR3 here is CASTTPQGEGTGELFF. In nucleotides, the CDR3 is TGTGCCAGCACCACCCCGCAGGGAGAGGGAACCGGGGAGCTGTTTTTT.